Each of the 6 T cell receptor beta chains below was sequenced from the same sample in a study of cytomegalovirus exposure and HLA in healthy donors. PCR involved 60 Vbeta and 13 Jbeta primers. This table comes from immunoSEQ multiplex PCR, and its TCRdb copy is limited to in-frame clones, with some not included. This table has some 120,000 clones, approximately 58% appearing once. Sequenced input: PBMCs. The origin of the receptors is a woman younger than 45 in good health and CMV-seronegative.

The J gene is TRBJ1-5, the V gene TRBV6-5, with a possible D match to TRBD1 (6 bases). CDR3 length: 15 amino acids. Germline V gives CDR1 MNHEY, CDR2 SVGAGI. Deletions cut 2 bases from V and 0 bases from J, with 8 bases between. The CDR3 sequence: CASSYGTPSNQPQHF. CDR3 nucleotide sequence: TGTGCCAGCAGTTACGGGACACCTAGCAATCAGCCCCAGCATTTT.

This chain joins TRBV10-3 and TRBJ2-1, with TRBD2 matching over 11 bases. Trimming took 2 bases from V and 6 from J; bases not matched to a gene: 3. The CDR3 is 15 residues long. The germline V gene encodes CDR1 ENHRY and CDR2 SYGVKD. The chain's CDR3 is CAISEMGLAANEQFF. The CDR3 region has the DNA TGTGCCATCAGTGAGATGGGACTAGCGGCCAATGAGCAGTTCTTC.

The chain links TRBV6-5 to TRBJ2-1, with TRBD2 identical over 8 bases. After removal of 7 bases from V and 6 bases from J, the junction contained 5 bases not matched to a gene. This CDR3 is built from 13 residues. Looked up from germline, CDR1 is MNHEY and CDR2 is SVGAGI. The chain's CDR3 is CASNSGSLNEQFF. Here the CDR3 DNA reads TGTGCCAGCAACAGCGGGAGCCTCAATGAGCAGTTCTTC.

The rearrangement joins TRBV7-2 to TRBJ2-7, with TRBD1 identical over 8 bases. This CDR3 region has 14 residues. Per the germline V gene, CDR1 is SGHTA and CDR2 is FQGNSA. With V trimmed by 5 bases and J by 4 bases, 7 bases remained unmatched. Here the CDR3 reads CASSLGTGIYEQYF. The CDR3 bases are TGTGCCAGCAGCCTTGGGACAGGAATATACGAGCAGTACTTC. Based on the CDR3 plus reference TRBV7-2 and TRBJ2-7, the full variable domain is GAGVSQSPSNKVTEKGKDVELRCDPISGHTALYWYRQSLGQGLEFLIYFQGNSAPDKSGLPSDRFSAERTGGSVSTLTIQRTQQEDSAVYLCASSLGTGIYEQYFGPGTRLTVT.

This clone was found once. The J gene is TRBJ2-3, the V gene TRBV27; 13 bases align to TRBD2. Germline CDR1 MNHEY, CDR2 SMNVEV (reference sequence). V lost 5 bases to trimming and J lost 1 base; unmatched junction nucleotides: 9. This CDR3 is built from 18 residues. DNA of the CDR3: TGTGCCAGCAGTCCCGGACTAGCGGGAGTTCTCGGCACAGATACGCAGTATTTT. Its translation: CASSPGLAGVLGTDTQYF.

CDR3 nucleotide sequence: TGTGCCACCCGGCTGGGACAGGGCGGGTACGAGCAGTACTTC. This encodes CATRLGQGGYEQYF. The chain couples TRBV19 to TRBJ2-7; 9 bases line up with TRBD1. The V gene's germline CDR1 is LNHDA and CDR2 SQIVND (reference sequence). Trimming at V came to 10 bases and at J to 4 bases, leaving 11 bases not matched to a gene. The CDR3 sequence is 14 residues long.